Included here is one T cell receptor (beta chain) sequence, with context. The CDR3 loop spans 16 amino acids. Germline CDR1 reads SGHRS; CDR2 reads YFSETQ. V lost 2 bases to trimming and J lost 4 bases; unmatched junction nucleotides: 10. Amplification used 60 Vbeta primers and 13 Jbeta primers. Using immunoSEQ multiplex PCR, the repertoire was profiled, and TCRdb retains in-frame clones only, with some absent. Of under 150,000 clones in the sample, roughly three quarters were seen once. The data are from a study of cytomegalovirus exposure and HLA in healthy donors. The chain joins TRBV5-1 to TRBJ1-1, with 8 bases aligning to TRBD1. The clonotype was recovered from a woman aged 40-49 years in good health and CMV-seronegative. The sequencing input was PBMCs. Written as DNA, the CDR3 is TGCGCCAGCAGCTTCCAGGGGGCTGGATCCCGCACTGAAGCTTTCTTT. Amino acid sequence: CASSFQGAGSRTEAFF.